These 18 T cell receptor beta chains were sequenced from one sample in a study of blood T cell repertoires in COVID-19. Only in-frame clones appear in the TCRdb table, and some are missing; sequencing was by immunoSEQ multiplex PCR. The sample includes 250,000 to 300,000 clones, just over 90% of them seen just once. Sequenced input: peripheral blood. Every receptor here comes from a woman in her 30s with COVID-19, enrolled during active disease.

DNA for the CDR3: TGTGCCAGCAGCCCGGCAACAGGGACGAGCTCTGGAAACACCATATATTTT. It yields the protein CASSPATGTSSGNTIYF. The chain uses TRBV11-2 and TRBJ1-3; the D gene is possibly TRBD1 (6 bases). The CDR3 is 17 residues long. The V gene's germline CDR1 is SGHAT and CDR2 FQNNGV. Trimming stripped 5 bases from V and 0 bases from J, with 17 bases between.

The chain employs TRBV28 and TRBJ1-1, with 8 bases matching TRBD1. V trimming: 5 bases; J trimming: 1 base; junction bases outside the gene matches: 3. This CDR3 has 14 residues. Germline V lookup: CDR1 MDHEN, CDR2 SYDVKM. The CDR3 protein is CASSTQGANTEAFF. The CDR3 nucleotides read TGTGCCAGCAGTACTCAGGGGGCGAACACTGAAGCTTTCTTT.

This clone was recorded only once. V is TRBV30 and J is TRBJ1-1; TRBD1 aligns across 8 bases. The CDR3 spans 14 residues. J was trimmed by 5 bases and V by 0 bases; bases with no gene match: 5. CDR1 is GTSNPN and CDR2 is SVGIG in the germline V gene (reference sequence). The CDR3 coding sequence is TGTGCCTGGAGTGTCAGGGGGCTAAAGACTGAAGCTTTCTTT. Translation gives CAWSVRGLKTEAFF. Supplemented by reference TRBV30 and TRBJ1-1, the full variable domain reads SQTIHQWPATLVQPVGSPLSLECTVEGTSNPNLYWYRQAAGRGLQLLFYSVGIGQISSEVPQNLSASRPQDRQFILSSKKLLLSDSGFYLCAWSVRGLKTEAFFGQGTRLTVV.

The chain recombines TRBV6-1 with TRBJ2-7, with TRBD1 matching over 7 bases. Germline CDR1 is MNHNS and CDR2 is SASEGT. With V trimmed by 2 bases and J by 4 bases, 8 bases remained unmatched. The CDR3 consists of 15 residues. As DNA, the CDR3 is TGTGCCAGCAGTGAAATGCGCCAGGGGGTGTACGAGCAGTACTTC. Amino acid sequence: CASSEMRQGVYEQYF.

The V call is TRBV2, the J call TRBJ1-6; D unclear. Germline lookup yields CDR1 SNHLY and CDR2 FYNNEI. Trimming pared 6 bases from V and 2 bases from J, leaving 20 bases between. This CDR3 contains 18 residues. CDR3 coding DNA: TGTGCCAGCAGCCCCGAAGCGCCCGGAGGGCCCTATAATTCACCCCTCCACTTT. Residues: CASSPEAPGGPYNSPLHF.

The CDR3 sequence is CASSSLAGGPGGTGELFF. CDR3 nucleotides: TGTGCCAGCAGTTCCCTAGCGGGAGGGCCCGGGGGCACCGGGGAGCTGTTTTTT. The J gene is TRBJ2-2, the V gene TRBV5-4; 12 nucleotides match TRBD2. This CDR3 has 18 amino acids. Germline V gene lookup returns CDR1 SGHNT and CDR2 YYREEE (reference sequence). The V and J ends lost 5 bases and 4 bases, in that order; junction bases with no gene match: 12.

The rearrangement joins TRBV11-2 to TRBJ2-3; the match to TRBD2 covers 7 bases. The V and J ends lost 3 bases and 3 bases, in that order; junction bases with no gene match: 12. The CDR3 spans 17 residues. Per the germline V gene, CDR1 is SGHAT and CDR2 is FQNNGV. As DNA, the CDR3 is TGTGCCAGCAGCTTTGGGGCGAGCGGGGTGGGAACAGATACGCAGTATTTT. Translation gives CASSFGASGVGTDTQYF.

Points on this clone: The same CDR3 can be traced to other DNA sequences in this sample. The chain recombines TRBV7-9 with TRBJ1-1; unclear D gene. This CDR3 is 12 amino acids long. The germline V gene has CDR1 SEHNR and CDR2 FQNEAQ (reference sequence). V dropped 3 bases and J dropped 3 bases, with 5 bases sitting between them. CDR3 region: CASSLSDTEAFF. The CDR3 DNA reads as TGTGCCAGCAGCTTGAGTGACACTGAAGCTTTCTTT.

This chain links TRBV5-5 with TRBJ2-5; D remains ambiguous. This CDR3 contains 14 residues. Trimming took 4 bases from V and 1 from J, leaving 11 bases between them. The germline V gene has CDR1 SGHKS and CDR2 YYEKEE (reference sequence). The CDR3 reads CASSPLFGQETQYF. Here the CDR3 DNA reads TGTGCCAGCAGCCCCCTCTTCGGCCAAGAGACCCAGTACTTC.

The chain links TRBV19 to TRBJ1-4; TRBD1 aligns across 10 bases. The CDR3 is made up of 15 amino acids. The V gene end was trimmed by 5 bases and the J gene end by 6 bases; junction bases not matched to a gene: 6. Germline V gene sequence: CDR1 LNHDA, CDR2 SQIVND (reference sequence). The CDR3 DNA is TGTGCCAGTAGTCTGATGACAGGGGGCGATGAAAAACTGTTTTTT. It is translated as CASSLMTGGDEKLFF.

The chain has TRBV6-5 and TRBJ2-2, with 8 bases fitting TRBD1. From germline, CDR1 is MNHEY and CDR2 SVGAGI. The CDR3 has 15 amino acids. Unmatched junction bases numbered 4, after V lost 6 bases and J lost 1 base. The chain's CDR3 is CASRTGTGNTGELFF. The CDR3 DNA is TGTGCCAGCAGGACCGGGACAGGGAACACCGGGGAGCTGTTTTTT.

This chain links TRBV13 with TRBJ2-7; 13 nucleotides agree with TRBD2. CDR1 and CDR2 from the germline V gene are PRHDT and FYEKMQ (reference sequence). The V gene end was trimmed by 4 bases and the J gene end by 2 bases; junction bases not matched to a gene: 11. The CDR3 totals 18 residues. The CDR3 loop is CASSSAGTSGTTPYEQYF. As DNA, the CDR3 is TGTGCCAGCAGCTCAGCCGGGACTAGCGGGACAACTCCCTACGAGCAGTACTTC. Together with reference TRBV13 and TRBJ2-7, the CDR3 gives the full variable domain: AAGVIQSPRHLIKEKRETATLKCYPIPRHDTVYWYQQGPGQDPQFLISFYEKMQSDKGSIPDRFSAQQFSDYHSELNMSSLELGDSALYFCASSSAGTSGTTPYEQYFGPGTRLTVT.

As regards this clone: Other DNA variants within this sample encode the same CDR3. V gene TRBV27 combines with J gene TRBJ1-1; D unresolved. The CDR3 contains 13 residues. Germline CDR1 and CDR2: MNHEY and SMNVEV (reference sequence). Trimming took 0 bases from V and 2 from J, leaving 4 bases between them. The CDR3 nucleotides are TGTGCCAGCAGTTTATCGAGAAACACTGAAGCTTTCTTT. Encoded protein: CASSLSRNTEAFF.

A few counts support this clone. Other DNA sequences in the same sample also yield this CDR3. The CDR3 spells CASSEAGTRTNYGYTF. In DNA, the CDR3 is TGTGCCAGCAGTGAAGCCGGGACAAGGACGAACTATGGCTACACCTTC. V gene TRBV6-1 combines with J gene TRBJ1-2, with D possibly being TRBD1 (6 bases). V shed 0 bases and J shed 2 bases, with 13 bases lying between them. This CDR3 comprises 16 residues. Germline V CDR1 and CDR2: MNHNS, SASEGT.

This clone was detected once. The CDR3 loop is CASSPGTALAKNIQYF. The DNA for the CDR3 is TGTGCCAGCAGTCCCGGGACAGCTCTAGCCAAAAACATTCAGTACTTC. The rearrangement links TRBV28 to TRBJ2-4; the match to TRBD1 covers 7 bases. The CDR3 loop spans 16 amino acids. The V gene end was trimmed by 5 bases and the J gene end by 0 bases; junction bases not matched to a gene: 7. Germline V gives CDR1 MDHEN, CDR2 SYDVKM.

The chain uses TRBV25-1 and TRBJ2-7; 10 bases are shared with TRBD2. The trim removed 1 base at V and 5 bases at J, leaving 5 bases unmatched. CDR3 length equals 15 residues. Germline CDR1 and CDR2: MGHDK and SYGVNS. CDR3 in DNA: TGTGCCAGCAGTGAATCCCTAGCGGGAGCCAACGAGCAGTACTTC. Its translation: CASSESLAGANEQYF.

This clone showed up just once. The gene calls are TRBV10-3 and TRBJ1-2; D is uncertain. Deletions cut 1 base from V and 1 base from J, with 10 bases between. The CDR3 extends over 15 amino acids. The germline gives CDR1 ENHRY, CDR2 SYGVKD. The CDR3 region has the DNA TGTGCCATCAGTGAGTACCTTGAGGATAACTATGGCTACACCTTC. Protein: CAISEYLEDNYGYTF.

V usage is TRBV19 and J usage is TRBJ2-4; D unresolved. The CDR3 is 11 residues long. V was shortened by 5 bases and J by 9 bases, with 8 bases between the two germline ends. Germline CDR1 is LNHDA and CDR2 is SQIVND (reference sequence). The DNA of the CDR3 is TGTGCCAGTAGTCGAGAGAGCATTCAGTACTTC. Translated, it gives CASSRESIQYF. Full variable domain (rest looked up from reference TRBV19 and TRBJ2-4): DGGITQSPKYLFRKEGQNVTLSCEQNLNHDAMYWYRQDPGQGLRLIYYSQIVNDFQKGDIAEGYSVSREKKESFPLTVTSAQKNPTAFYLCASSRESIQYFGAGTRLSVL.